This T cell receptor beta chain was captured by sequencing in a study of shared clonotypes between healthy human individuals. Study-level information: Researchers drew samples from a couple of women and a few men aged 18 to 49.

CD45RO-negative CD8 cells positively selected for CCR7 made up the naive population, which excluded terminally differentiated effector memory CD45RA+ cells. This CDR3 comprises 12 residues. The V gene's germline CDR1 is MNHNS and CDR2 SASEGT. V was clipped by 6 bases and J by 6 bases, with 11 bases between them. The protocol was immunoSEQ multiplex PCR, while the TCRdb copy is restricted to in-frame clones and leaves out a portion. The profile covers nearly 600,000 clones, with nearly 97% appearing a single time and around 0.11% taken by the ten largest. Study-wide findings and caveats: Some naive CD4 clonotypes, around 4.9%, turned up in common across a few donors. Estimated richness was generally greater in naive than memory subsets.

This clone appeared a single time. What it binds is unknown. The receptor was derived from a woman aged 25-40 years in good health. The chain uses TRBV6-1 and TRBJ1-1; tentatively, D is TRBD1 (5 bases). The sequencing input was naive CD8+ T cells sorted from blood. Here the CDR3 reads CASSQRGAEAFF. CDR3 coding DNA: TGTGCCAGCAGCCAAAGAGGGGCTGAAGCTTTCTTT.